This T cell receptor beta chain was documented in a study of cytomegalovirus exposure and HLA in healthy donors. Study-wide background: Researchers found that approximately 85% of over 350 genotyped donors fell within the Caucasian-associated ancestry cluster.

The V end was cut by 5 bases, the J end by 3 bases, with 11 bases between. CDR3 length: 13 amino acids. In germline, CDR1 is MNHNY, CDR2 SVGAGI (reference sequence). The PCR contained 60 Vbeta and 13 Jbeta primers. TCRdb keeps only in-frame clones here, not all; method: immunoSEQ multiplex PCR. Its table records tens of thousands of clones. This sequence was found in a male donor in good health and CMV-seronegative. This chain connects TRBV6-6 to TRBJ2-7, with TRBD1 as a possible D gene (5 bases). Sequencing was performed on PBMCs. Written as DNA, the CDR3 is TGTGCCAGCAGTACAGGATCGAACTACGAGCAGTACTTC. It yields the protein CASSTGSNYEQYF.